The 23 T cell receptor beta chains below come from one sample, sequenced in a study of cytomegalovirus exposure and HLA in healthy donors. Produced via immunoSEQ multiplex PCR; TCRdb's table is partial and in-frame only. The table lists about 98,000 clones, 87% of them singletons. Sequencing was carried out using PBMCs. Receptors originate from a woman under 40 in good health and CMV-seronegative.

The chain joins TRBV14 to TRBJ2-5, with 10 bases identical to TRBD2. V lost 4 bases, J lost 4 bases, and 9 bases stayed unmatched. Germline assignment: CDR1 SGHDN and CDR2 FVKESK. This CDR3 is 16 amino acids long. The CDR3, as DNA: TGTGCCAGCAGCCCAACAGGAGCTAGCGGGAGAGAGACCCAGTACTTC. This translates into CASSPTGASGRETQYF.

The rearrangement joins TRBV7-8 to TRBJ1-2; D call uncertain. Germline V gives CDR1 SGHVS, CDR2 FQNEAQ. Trimming took off 4 bases at V and 8 bases at J, with 23 bases between the two ends. The CDR3 runs 16 residues. The CDR3 protein is CASSSRAGLMIAGYTF. The DNA for the CDR3 is TGTGCCAGCAGCTCTAGAGCCGGACTCATGATCGCGGGCTACACCTTC.

This clone occurred a few times. This chain links TRBV18 with TRBJ1-2, with 8 bases lining up with TRBD1. Germline V gives CDR1 KGHSH, CDR2 LQKENI. The CDR3 is made up of 15 amino acids. Trimming took 3 bases from V and 8 from J; bases not matched to a gene: 11. Here the CDR3 reads CASSPFQDRDKGYTF. For the CDR3, the DNA is TGTGCCAGCTCACCCTTCCAGGACAGGGATAAGGGCTACACCTTC.

The chain joins TRBV7-9 to TRBJ2-3, with no clear D. V dropped 8 bases and J dropped 3 bases, with 21 bases sitting between them. The length of the CDR3 is 16 residues. Germline loops: CDR1 SEHNR, CDR2 FQNEAQ (reference sequence). The CDR3 sequence: CASQPLGTQMTDTQYF. For the CDR3, the DNA is TGTGCCAGCCAACCTCTCGGTACCCAAATGACAGATACGCAGTATTTT.

The chain joins TRBV5-5 to TRBJ2-7, with D tentatively TRBD2 (5 bases). CDR1 and CDR2 from the germline V gene are SGHKS and YYEKEE (reference sequence). Trimming shortened V by 0 bases and J by 3 bases, and 13 bases separated the two germline ends. The CDR3 consists of 15 residues. The CDR3 sequence: CASSLGVSDYYEQYF. CDR3 DNA sequence: TGTGCCAGCAGCTTGGGGGTTAGCGACTACTACGAGCAGTACTTC.

This chain connects TRBV19 to TRBJ2-3, with 9 bases fitting TRBD2. Germline V gene lookup returns CDR1 LNHDA and CDR2 SQIVND (reference sequence). J lost 0 bases, V lost 8 bases, and 6 bases had no gene match. The CDR3 has 15 amino acids. This chain's CDR3 is CASGQRGASTDTQYF. In nucleotides, the CDR3 is TGTGCCAGTGGGCAGCGGGGGGCCAGCACAGATACGCAGTATTTT.

The rearrangement joins TRBV6-1 to TRBJ1-5, with D possibly TRBD1 on 5 matching bases. The CDR3 extends over 17 amino acids. V was cut by 4 bases and J by 0 bases, with 16 bases left in between. Germline V gene lookup returns CDR1 MNHNS and CDR2 SASEGT. The CDR3 sequence is CASSVDGGLFSNQPQHF. In nucleotides, the CDR3 is TGTGCCAGCAGTGTAGATGGGGGACTTTTTAGCAATCAGCCCCAGCATTTT.

This clone is a singleton in its sample. The gene calls are TRBV27 and TRBJ1-4; D may be TRBD1 (6 bases). The CDR3 sequence is 14 residues long. Germline lookup yields CDR1 MNHEY and CDR2 SMNVEV (reference sequence). V was clipped by 5 bases and J by 8 bases, with 15 bases between them. The CDR3 region has the DNA TGTGCCAGCAGTAGCTTCACGAGGGGGGAAAAACTGTTTTTT. This codes for CASSSFTRGEKLFF.

The chain uses TRBV5-1 and TRBJ2-1; 8 bases agree with TRBD2. Germline V gene data show CDR1 as SGHRS and CDR2 as YFSETQ. The V and J ends lost 5 bases and 6 bases, in that order; junction bases with no gene match: 10. The CDR3 length is 15 residues. The CDR3 DNA reads as TGCGCCAGCAGGGCTAGCGGGTTAGTAGTCAATGAGCAGTTCTTC. It is translated as CASRASGLVVNEQFF.

The V gene is TRBV11-2, the J gene TRBJ2-7; no clear D gene. V lost 1 base, J lost 0 bases, and 7 bases lay in between. The CDR3 runs 14 residues. Germline values: CDR1 SGHAT, CDR2 FQNNGV. The CDR3 sequence is CASSLARSSYEQYF. The CDR3 region has the DNA TGTGCCAGCAGCTTAGCGCGAAGCTCCTACGAGCAGTACTTC.

The chain has TRBV10-3 and TRBJ1-3; D unclear. Per the germline V gene, CDR1 is ENHRY and CDR2 is SYGVKD. The CDR3 totals 18 residues. The ends were cut back, 2 bases at V and 0 bases at J, with 17 bases in the middle. CDR3 region: CAISEAPNRSSSGNTIYF. The CDR3 DNA follows: TGTGCCATCAGTGAGGCTCCTAACAGATCGAGCTCTGGAAACACCATATATTTT.

The genes are TRBV27 and TRBJ2-1, with TRBD2 matching 12 bases. Germline-derived CDR1 and CDR2 are MNHEY and SMNVEV (reference sequence). With V trimmed by 1 base and J by 5 bases, 6 bases remained unmatched. This CDR3 has 17 residues. For the CDR3, the DNA is TGTGCCAGCAGTTTATTGGGGCTAGCGGGAGGGAACAATGAGCAGTTCTTC. Its translation is CASSLLGLAGGNNEQFF.

The CDR3 region has the DNA TGTGCCAGCAGCCCTCGATCGACAGCCTCCTACGAGCAGTACTTC. This encodes CASSPRSTASYEQYF. V is TRBV9 and J is TRBJ2-7, with a tentative D call TRBD1 (5 bases). This CDR3 has 15 residues. The V gene's germline CDR1 is SGDLS and CDR2 YYNGEE. The V and J ends lost 4 bases and 0 bases respectively, with 14 bases between them.

The rearrangement uses TRBV28 and TRBJ2-7; D may be TRBD1 (6 bases). Germline V lookup: CDR1 MDHEN, CDR2 SYDVKM. V gave up 5 bases and J gave up 9 bases, with 23 bases separating them. CDR3 length: 15 amino acids. CDR3 in DNA: TGTGCCAGCAGTACCCCGGGACAAGGTACGATCGGGCAGTACTTC. Translation gives CASSTPGQGTIGQYF.

The chain uses TRBV2 and TRBJ1-1; no firm D call. The V and J ends lost 6 bases and 6 bases respectively, with 14 bases between them. CDR3 length equals 13 residues. The germline gives CDR1 SNHLY, CDR2 FYNNEI. CDR3 coding DNA: TGTGCCAGCAGGTTCCGGGAGGGCCCTGAAGCTTTCTTT. Its translation: CASRFREGPEAFF.

The chain combines TRBV13 with TRBJ2-1; 7 bases are a match to TRBD2. The CDR3 contains 15 residues. Germline V gives CDR1 PRHDT, CDR2 FYEKMQ (reference sequence). The trim removed 5 bases at V and 6 bases at J, leaving 10 bases unmatched. The CDR3 DNA follows: TGTGCCAGCAGCCCCGGACTAGTCGGGACCAATGAGCAGTTCTTC. Its protein is CASSPGLVGTNEQFF.

The chain carries TRBV6-5 and TRBJ2-5; no definite D call. The germline V gene encodes CDR1 MNHEY and CDR2 SVGAGI. The CDR3 covers 11 residues. V was pared by 7 bases and J by 2 bases, with 5 bases between. DNA of the CDR3: TGTGCCAGCACCCTACAAGAGACCCAGTACTTC. Translated, it gives CASTLQETQYF.

This clone showed up just a few times. J is TRBJ2-1 and V is TRBV21-1; the DNA was not compared with TRBD2, the D call given in the table. TRBV21-1 has pseudogene status. The CDR3 loop spans 14 amino acids. The CDR3 DNA reads as TGTGCCAGCAGCAAAGAGGGAGCGGGAGGTGAGCAGTTCTTC. This translates into CASSKEGAGGEQFF.

This chain joins TRBV29-1 and TRBJ2-3; D possibly corresponds to TRBD2 (6 bases). The CDR3 sequence is 14 residues long. The V end was cut by 4 bases, the J end by 5 bases, with 16 bases between. Germline lookup yields CDR1 SQVTM and CDR2 ANQGSEA. CDR3 coding DNA: TGCAGCGTTGGGGGGGTAGTAGCGGAAGATACGCAGTATTTT. It translates to CSVGGVVAEDTQYF.

The chain carries TRBV6-1 and TRBJ2-1; D is ambiguous. The CDR3 sequence is 12 residues long. The germline V and J ends were trimmed by 6 bases and 8 bases, with 11 bases remaining between them. From germline, CDR1 is MNHNS and CDR2 SASEGT. Here the CDR3 reads CASSPDSYEQFF. The CDR3 coding sequence is TGTGCCAGCAGCCCCGACTCGTATGAGCAGTTCTTC.

The chain recombines TRBV2 with TRBJ2-3; D is possibly TRBD2 (6 bases). Per germline, CDR1 SNHLY and CDR2 FYNNEI. Deletions cut 7 bases from V and 5 bases from J, with 13 bases between. The CDR3 sequence is 13 residues long. CDR3 protein: CASNPQGGDTQYF. For the CDR3, the DNA is TGTGCCAGCAACCCGCAGGGAGGAGATACGCAGTATTTT.

V usage is TRBV7-9 and J usage is TRBJ1-3; 8 nucleotides line up with TRBD1. Germline CDR1 is SEHNR and CDR2 is FQNEAQ (reference sequence). The CDR3 covers 18 residues. V was clipped by 5 bases and J by 0 bases; unmatched bases: 12. In nucleotides, the CDR3 is TGTGCCAGCAGCCTACGCGGACAGGGCATCAGCTCTGGAAACACCATATATTTT. Translated, it gives CASSLRGQGISSGNTIYF.

The J gene is TRBJ1-5, the V gene TRBV4-2; TRBD1 is a possible D gene (5 bases). The germline V gene encodes CDR1 LGHNA and CDR2 YNFKEQ. The CDR3 length is 14 residues. V was shortened by 1 base and J by 6 bases, with 10 bases between the two germline ends. Written as DNA, the CDR3 is TGTGCCAGCAGCCAAGCGCAGGGCGCTCAGCCCCAGCATTTT. Protein sequence: CASSQAQGAQPQHF.